Shown below are 5 T cell receptor beta chains from a single sample sequenced in a study of cytomegalovirus exposure and HLA in healthy donors. PCR involved 60 Vbeta and 13 Jbeta primers. Sequencing used immunoSEQ multiplex PCR; TCRdb keeps in-frame clones, though not all of them. In the table there are under 200,000 clones, 77% of which are singletons. Sequenced material: PBMCs. These receptors were taken from a male donor in good health and CMV-seropositive.

The chain uses TRBV15 and TRBJ2-7; 8 nucleotides line up with TRBD1. Per germline, CDR1 LNHNV and CDR2 YYDKDF (reference sequence). The J segment lost 6 bases and the V segment lost 0 bases, leaving 7 bases of the junction unmatched. The length of the CDR3 is 15 residues. The CDR3 DNA follows: TGTGCCACCAGCAGAGATCAGGGGGCAGCAGGCGAGCAGTACTTC. Translating it yields CATSRDQGAAGEQYF.

The table lists this clone with a few counts. J is TRBJ1-1 and V is TRBV19, with unresolved D. Germline CDR1 reads LNHDA; CDR2 reads SQIVND (reference sequence). The CDR3 totals 14 residues. The ends were cut back, 4 bases at V and 1 base at J, with 10 bases in the middle. CDR3 region: CASSTYRENTEAFF. The CDR3 nucleotides are TGTGCCAGTAGTACTTACCGGGAGAACACTGAAGCTTTCTTT.

V and J are TRBV5-4 and TRBJ2-1, with 16 bases lining up with TRBD2. V lost 10 bases and J lost 9; bases outside the gene matches: 10. Germline V gene lookup returns CDR1 SGHNT and CDR2 YYREEE (reference sequence). The CDR3 is 15 residues long. CDR3 sequence: CAVTGTSGGAGEQFF. For the CDR3, the DNA is TGTGCCGTCACCGGGACTAGCGGGGGGGCGGGTGAGCAGTTCTTC.

This clone appeared once. The chain links TRBV6-1 to TRBJ1-4; D gene ambiguous. Trimming left V 7 bases short and J 6 bases short, with 18 bases between. From germline, CDR1 is MNHNS and CDR2 SASEGT. CDR3 length: 15 residues. DNA for the CDR3: TGTGCCAGCAATCCGGGATGGGTAATCGATGAAAAACTGTTTTTT. Protein: CASNPGWVIDEKLFF.

The chain links TRBV7-9 to TRBJ1-3; 9 nucleotides match TRBD1. J lost 4 bases, V lost 5 bases, and 15 bases had no gene match. The CDR3 has 18 residues. Per germline, CDR1 SEHNR and CDR2 FQNEAQ (reference sequence). The CDR3 sequence is CASSPGQGISLGGNTIYF. Written as DNA, the CDR3 is TGTGCCAGCAGCCCGGGACAGGGTATTAGTCTAGGCGGAAACACCATATATTTT.